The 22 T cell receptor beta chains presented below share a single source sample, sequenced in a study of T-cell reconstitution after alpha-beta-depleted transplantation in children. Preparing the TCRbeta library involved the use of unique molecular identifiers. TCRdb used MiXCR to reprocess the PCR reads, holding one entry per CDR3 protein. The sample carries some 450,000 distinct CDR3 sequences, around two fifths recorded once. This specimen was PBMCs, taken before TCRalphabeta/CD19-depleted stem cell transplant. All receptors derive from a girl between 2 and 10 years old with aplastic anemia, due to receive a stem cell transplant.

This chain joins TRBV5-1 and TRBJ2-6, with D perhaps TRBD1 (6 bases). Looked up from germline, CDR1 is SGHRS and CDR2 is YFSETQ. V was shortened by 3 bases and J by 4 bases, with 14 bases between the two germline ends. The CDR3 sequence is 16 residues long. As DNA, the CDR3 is TGCGCCAGCAGCTGGGTGGCAGGGGCCGGGGCCAACGTCCTGACTTTC. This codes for CASSWVAGAGANVLTF.

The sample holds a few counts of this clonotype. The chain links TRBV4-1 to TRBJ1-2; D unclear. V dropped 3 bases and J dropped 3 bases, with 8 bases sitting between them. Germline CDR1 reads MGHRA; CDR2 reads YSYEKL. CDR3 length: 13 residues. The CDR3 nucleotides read TGCGCCAGCAGCCAGACCCGGGACTATGGCTACACCTTC. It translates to CASSQTRDYGYTF.

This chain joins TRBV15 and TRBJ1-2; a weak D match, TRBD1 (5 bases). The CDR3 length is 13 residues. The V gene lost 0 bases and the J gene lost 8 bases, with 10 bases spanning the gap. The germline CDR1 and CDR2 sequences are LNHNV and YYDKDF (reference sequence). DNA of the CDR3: TGTGCCACCAGCAGAGATTTTGACAGAGGCTACACCTTC. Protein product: CATSRDFDRGYTF.

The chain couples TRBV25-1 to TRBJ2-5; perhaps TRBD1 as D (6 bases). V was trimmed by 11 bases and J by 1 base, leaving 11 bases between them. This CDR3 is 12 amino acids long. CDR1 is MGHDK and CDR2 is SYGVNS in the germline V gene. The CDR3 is CAAGGSQETQYF. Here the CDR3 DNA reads TGTGCCGCTGGGGGCAGCCAAGAGACCCAGTACTTC.

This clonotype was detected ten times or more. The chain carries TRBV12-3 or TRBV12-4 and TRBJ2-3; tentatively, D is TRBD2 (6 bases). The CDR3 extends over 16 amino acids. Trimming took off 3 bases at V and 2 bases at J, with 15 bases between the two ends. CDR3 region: CASSLRARGATDTQYF. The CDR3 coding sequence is TGTGCCAGCAGTTTGAGGGCCCGCGGGGCCACAGATACGCAGTATTTT.

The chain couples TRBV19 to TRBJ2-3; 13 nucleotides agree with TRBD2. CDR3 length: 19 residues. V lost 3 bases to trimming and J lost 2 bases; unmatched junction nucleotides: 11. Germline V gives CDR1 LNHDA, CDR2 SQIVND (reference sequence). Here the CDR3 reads CASSIPTSGGVAFTDTQYF. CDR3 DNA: TGTGCCAGTAGTATCCCCACTAGCGGGGGGGTCGCCTTCACAGATACGCAGTATTTT.

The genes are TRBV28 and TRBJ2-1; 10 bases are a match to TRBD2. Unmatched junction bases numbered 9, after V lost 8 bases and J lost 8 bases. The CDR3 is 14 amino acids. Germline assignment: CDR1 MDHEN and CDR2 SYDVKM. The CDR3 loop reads CASLSGGARDEQFF. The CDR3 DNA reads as TGTGCCAGCCTGAGCGGGGGGGCACGCGATGAGCAGTTCTTC.

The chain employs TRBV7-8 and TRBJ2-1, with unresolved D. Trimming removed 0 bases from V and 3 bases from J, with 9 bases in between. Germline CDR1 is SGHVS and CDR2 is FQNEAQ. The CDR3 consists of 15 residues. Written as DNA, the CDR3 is TGTGCCAGCAGCTTAGCTGCCTCATACTACAATGAGCAGTTCTTC. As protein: CASSLAASYYNEQFF.

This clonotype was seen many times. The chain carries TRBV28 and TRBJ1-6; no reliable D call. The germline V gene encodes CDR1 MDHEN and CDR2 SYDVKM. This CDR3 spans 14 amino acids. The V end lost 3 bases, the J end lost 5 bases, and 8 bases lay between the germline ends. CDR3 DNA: TGTGCCAGCAGTTTCCACAGCGATAATTCACCCCTCCACTTT. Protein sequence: CASSFHSDNSPLHF. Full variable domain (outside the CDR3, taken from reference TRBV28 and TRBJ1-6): DVKVTQSSRYLVKRTGEKVFLECVQDMDHENMFWYRQDPGLGLRLIYFSYDVKMKEKGDIPEGYSVSREKKERFSLILESASTNQTSMYLCASSFHSDNSPLHFGNGTRLTVT.

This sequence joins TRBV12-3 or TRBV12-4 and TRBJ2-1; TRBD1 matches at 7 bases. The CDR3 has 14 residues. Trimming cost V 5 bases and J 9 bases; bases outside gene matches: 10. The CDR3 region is CASSMKDRSGEQFF. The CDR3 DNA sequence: TGTGCCAGCAGTATGAAGGACAGGAGCGGTGAGCAGTTCTTC.

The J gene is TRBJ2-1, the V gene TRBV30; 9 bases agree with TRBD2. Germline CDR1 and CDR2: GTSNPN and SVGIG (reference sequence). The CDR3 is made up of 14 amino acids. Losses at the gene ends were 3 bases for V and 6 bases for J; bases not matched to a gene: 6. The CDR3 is CAWRGGLASNEQFF. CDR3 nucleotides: TGTGCCTGGAGGGGGGGACTAGCATCCAATGAGCAGTTCTTC. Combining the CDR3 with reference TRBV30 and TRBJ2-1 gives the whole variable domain SQTIHQWPATLVQPVGSPLSLECTVEGTSNPNLYWYRQAAGRGLQLLFYSVGIGQISSEVPQNLSASRPQDRQFILSSKKLLLSDSGFYLCAWRGGLASNEQFFGPGTRLTVL.

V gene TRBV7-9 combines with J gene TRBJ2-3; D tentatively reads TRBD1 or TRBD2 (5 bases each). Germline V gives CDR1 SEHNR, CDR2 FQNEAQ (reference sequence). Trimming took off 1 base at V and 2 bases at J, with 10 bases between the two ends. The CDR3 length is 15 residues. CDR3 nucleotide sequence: TGTGCCAGCAGCTTAGGACCGGGGCTCACAGATACGCAGTATTTT. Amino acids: CASSLGPGLTDTQYF.

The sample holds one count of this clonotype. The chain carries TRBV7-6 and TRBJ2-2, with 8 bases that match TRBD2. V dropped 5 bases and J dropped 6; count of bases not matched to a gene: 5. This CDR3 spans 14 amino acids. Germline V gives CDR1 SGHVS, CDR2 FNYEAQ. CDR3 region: CASSLREGSGELFF. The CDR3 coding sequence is TGTGCCAGCAGCCTACGGGAGGGGTCCGGGGAGCTGTTTTTT.

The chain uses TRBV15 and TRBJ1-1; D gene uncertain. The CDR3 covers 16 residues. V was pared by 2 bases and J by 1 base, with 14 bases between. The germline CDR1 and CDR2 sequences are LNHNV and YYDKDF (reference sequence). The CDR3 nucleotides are TGTGCCACCAGCAGACCTTTTAGTACAGCGAACACTGAAGCTTTCTTT. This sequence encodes CATSRPFSTANTEAFF.

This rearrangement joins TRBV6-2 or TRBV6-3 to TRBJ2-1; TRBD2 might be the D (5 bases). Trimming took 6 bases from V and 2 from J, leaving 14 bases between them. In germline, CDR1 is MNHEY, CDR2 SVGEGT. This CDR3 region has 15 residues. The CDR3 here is CASSWTFQPYNEQFF. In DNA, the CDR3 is TGTGCCAGCAGCTGGACTTTTCAGCCCTACAATGAGCAGTTCTTC.

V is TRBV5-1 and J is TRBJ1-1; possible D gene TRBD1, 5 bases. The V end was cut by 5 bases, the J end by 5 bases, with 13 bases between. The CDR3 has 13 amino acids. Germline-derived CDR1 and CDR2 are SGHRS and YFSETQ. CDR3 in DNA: TGCGCCAGCAGATCTGGTGGGGGGACTGAAGCTTTCTTT. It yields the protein CASRSGGGTEAFF. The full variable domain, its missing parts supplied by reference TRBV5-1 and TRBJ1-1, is KAGVTQTPRYLIKTRGQQVTLSCSPISGHRSVSWYQQTPGQGLQFLFEYFSETQRNKGNFPGRFSGRQFSNSRSEMNVSTLELGDSALYLCASRSGGGTEAFFGQGTRLTVV.

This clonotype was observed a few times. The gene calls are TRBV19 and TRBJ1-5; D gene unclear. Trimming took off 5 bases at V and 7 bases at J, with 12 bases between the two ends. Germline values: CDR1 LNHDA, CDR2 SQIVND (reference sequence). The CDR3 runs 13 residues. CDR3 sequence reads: CASSQGLYQPQHF. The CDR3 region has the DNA TGTGCCAGTAGTCAAGGCCTATACCAGCCCCAGCATTTT.

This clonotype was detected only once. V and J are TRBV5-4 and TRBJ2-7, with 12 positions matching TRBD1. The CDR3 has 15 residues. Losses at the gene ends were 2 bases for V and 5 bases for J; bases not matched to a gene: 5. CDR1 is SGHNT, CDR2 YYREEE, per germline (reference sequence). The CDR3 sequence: CASSFRDRGRNEQYF. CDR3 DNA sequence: TGTGCCAGCAGCTTCAGGGACAGGGGGCGAAACGAGCAGTACTTC.

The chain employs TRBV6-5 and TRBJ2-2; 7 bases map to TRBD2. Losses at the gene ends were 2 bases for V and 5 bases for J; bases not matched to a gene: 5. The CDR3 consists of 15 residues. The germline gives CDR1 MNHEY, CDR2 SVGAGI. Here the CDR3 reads CASSYSSGPTGELFF. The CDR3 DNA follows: TGTGCCAGCAGTTACAGTAGCGGGCCAACCGGGGAGCTGTTTTTT.

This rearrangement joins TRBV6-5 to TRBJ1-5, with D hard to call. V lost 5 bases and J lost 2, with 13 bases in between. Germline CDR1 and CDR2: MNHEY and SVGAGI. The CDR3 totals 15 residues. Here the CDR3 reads CASSDWRAGNQPQHF. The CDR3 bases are TGTGCCAGCAGTGACTGGAGGGCTGGCAATCAGCCCCAGCATTTT.

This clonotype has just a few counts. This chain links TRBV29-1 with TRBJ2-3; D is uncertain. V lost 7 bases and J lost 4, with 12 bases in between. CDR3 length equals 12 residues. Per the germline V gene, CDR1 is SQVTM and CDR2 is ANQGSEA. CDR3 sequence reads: CSGAGRADTQYF. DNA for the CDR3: TGCAGCGGGGCCGGGCGCGCAGATACGCAGTATTTT.

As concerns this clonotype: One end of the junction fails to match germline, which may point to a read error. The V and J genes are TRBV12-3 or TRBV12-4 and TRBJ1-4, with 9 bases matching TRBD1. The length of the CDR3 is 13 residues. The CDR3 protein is CASSRNTGGDSVF. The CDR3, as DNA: TGTGCCAGCAGTCGTAACACAGGGGGCGACTCTGTTTTT.